This paragraph covers one T cell receptor (beta chain) sequence. This specimen belongs to a study of cytomegalovirus exposure and HLA in healthy donors. With 60 Vbeta and 13 Jbeta primers, the PCR was carried out. Method: immunoSEQ multiplex PCR; TCRdb's copy keeps in-frame clones and lacks some. The table records around 150,000 clones, approximately 80% of them present only once. The junction had 5 bases not matched to a gene; V was cut back by 6 bases and J by 1 base. The germline gives CDR1 SNHLY, CDR2 FYNNEI. The length of the CDR3 is 15 residues. The source of this sequence is a man younger than 35 in good health and CMV-seropositive. Sequenced material: PBMCs. The rearrangement links TRBV2 to TRBJ2-2; 7 nucleotides line up with TRBD2. The CDR3 loop is CASSLADLNTGELFF. CDR3 coding DNA: TGTGCCAGCAGCCTAGCGGATTTGAACACCGGGGAGCTGTTTTTT.